This TCR beta chain was captured in a study of blood T cell repertoires in COVID-19. V lost 1 base and J lost 0, with 7 bases in between. The CDR3 is made up of 15 amino acids. Germline values: CDR1 LGHNA, CDR2 YSLEER. Here immunoSEQ multiplex PCR was the method, and the copy in TCRdb shows in-frame clones only, minus some. Of more than 200,000 clones in the sample, about 86% are singletons; the top ten hold about 2%. Sequencing was done on a sample of peripheral blood. This clonotype was sampled from a man aged 25 to 40 with active or convalescent COVID-19. The chain couples TRBV4-3 to TRBJ2-1; no clear D. CDR3: CASSQGASSYNEQFF. In DNA form, the CDR3 reads TGCGCCAGCAGCCAAGGGGCCAGCTCCTACAATGAGCAGTTCTTC.